This T cell receptor beta chain was sequenced in a study of blood T cell repertoires in COVID-19. Germline assignment: CDR1 GTSNPN and CDR2 SVGIG (reference sequence). This CDR3 is 16 amino acids long. The J segment lost 1 base and the V segment lost 3 bases, leaving 4 bases of the junction unmatched. The protocol was immunoSEQ multiplex PCR, while the TCRdb copy is restricted to in-frame clones and leaves out a portion. The table has roughly 33,000 clones, about 93% seen once; the top ten hold about 5.5%. This TCR was recovered from a human donor in a cohort sampled during active COVID-19. Sequencing input: peripheral blood. This rearrangement joins TRBV30 to TRBJ2-6; 9 bases map to TRBD1. The CDR3 loop is CAWSRTGESGANVLTF. The CDR3 DNA follows: TGTGCCTGGAGCCGGACAGGGGAATCTGGGGCCAACGTCCTGACTTTC.